Sequencing of this T cell receptor beta chain was carried out in a study of control samples from healthy donors and cancer patients. Per the germline V gene, CDR1 is SGHTA and CDR2 is FQGNSA. V lost 3 bases, J lost 7 bases, and 15 bases lay in between. This CDR3 has 14 amino acids. Produced via immunoSEQ multiplex PCR; TCRdb's table is partial and in-frame only. Of some 120,000 clones in the sample, around 87% were seen once. This clonotype was obtained from a man in his sixties in good health. The chain carries TRBV7-2 and TRBJ1-1, with D unclear. Sequenced sample: blood. The CDR3 region is CASSLGEGFNEAFF. The CDR3, as DNA: TGTGCCAGCAGCTTGGGAGAGGGCTTCAATGAAGCTTTCTTT.